These 20 T cell receptor beta chains were sequenced from one sample in a study of monozygotic twins with inflammatory bowel disease. One entry per CDR3 protein, without DNA, is what TCRdb gives after re-calling the 5' RACE reads. This sample's table has 110,000 or so distinct CDR3 sequences. Sequencing was performed on blood. These receptors were obtained from a human donor with ulcerative colitis or Crohn's disease, or a healthy co-twin of an affected twin (not recorded which).

The chain carries TRBV20-1 and TRBJ2-2; TCRdb gives TRBD1 as the D gene, but with no DNA this cannot be confirmed. CDR3 length: 14 residues. The V gene's germline CDR1 is DFQATT and CDR2 SNEGSKA (reference sequence). This CDR3 reads CSAGGQMNTGELFF.

The V and J genes are TRBV4-2 and TRBJ2-7; the TCRdb D gene call, TRBD1, has no DNA to confirm it. Germline CDR1 and CDR2: LGHNA and YNFKEQ. This CDR3 is 14 amino acids long. The CDR3 spells CASSPGQGAYEQYF.

The chain recombines TRBV12-3 or TRBV12-4 with TRBJ1-1. The CDR3 spans 13 residues. The CDR3 here is CASTLFLDTEAFF.

The gene calls are TRBV5-1 and TRBJ1-1; TCRdb gives TRBD1 as the D gene, but with no DNA this cannot be confirmed. This CDR3 has 14 residues. CDR1 is SGHRS and CDR2 is YFSETQ in the germline V gene. The CDR3 loop is CASSLETGGTEAFF. The entire variable domain, with the rest obtained from reference TRBV5-1 and TRBJ1-1, is as follows: KAGVTQTPRYLIKTRGQQVTLSCSPISGHRSVSWYQQTPGQGLQFLFEYFSETQRNKGNFPGRFSGRQFSNSRSEMNVSTLELGDSALYLCASSLETGGTEAFFGQGTRLTVV.

V and J are TRBV5-5 and TRBJ1-5; lacking DNA, the TRBD1 call made by TCRdb goes unchecked. The germline V gene encodes CDR1 SGHKS and CDR2 YYEKEE (reference sequence). This CDR3 has 15 residues. The CDR3 loop reads CASSFGAVSNQPQHF.

V is TRBV20-1 and J is TRBJ1-2; TCRdb reports TRBD1, a call that lacks DNA to check it against. This CDR3 contains 12 residues. Germline V gene data show CDR1 as DFQATT and CDR2 as SNEGSKA (reference sequence). The CDR3 region is CSARASDRERTF.

The genes are TRBV12-3 or TRBV12-4 and TRBJ1-3; the TCRdb D gene call, TRBD1, has no DNA to confirm it. CDR3 length: 14 residues. CDR3 amino acids: CASSWNRAGNAIYF.

The chain has TRBV5-5 and TRBJ2-2; no DNA is available, so the TRBD1 call from TCRdb remains unchecked. Germline V lookup: CDR1 SGHKS, CDR2 YYEKEE (reference sequence). The CDR3 is 18 amino acids. The CDR3 loop is CASSLYVFGGGGTGELFF.

The chain has TRBV29-1 and TRBJ2-2; TCRdb's D gene call, TRBD1, goes unchecked for lack of DNA. Germline lookup yields CDR1 SQVTM and CDR2 ANQGSEA. There are 13 residues in the CDR3. CDR3 sequence: CSVMTGGTGELFF.

The chain carries TRBV20-1 and TRBJ1-2; the TCRdb D gene call, TRBD1, has no DNA to confirm it. This CDR3 comprises 12 residues. Looked up from germline, CDR1 is DFQATT and CDR2 is SNEGSKA (reference sequence). CDR3 loop: CSASDSGYGYTF.

This rearrangement joins TRBV27 to TRBJ1-6; the D call of TRBD1 rests on TCRdb alone, since no DNA is present to check it. This CDR3 comprises 17 residues. CDR1 is MNHEY and CDR2 is SMNVEV in the germline V gene (reference sequence). CDR3 amino acids: CASRGDDFGYSNSPLHF.

The chain recombines TRBV6-6 with TRBJ1-3. Germline values: CDR1 MNHNY, CDR2 SVGAGI (reference sequence). The CDR3 is 12 amino acids. The CDR3 sequence is CASIDSGNTIYF.

The chain links TRBV12-3 or TRBV12-4 to TRBJ1-5; the TCRdb D gene call, TRBD1, has no DNA to confirm it. The CDR3 runs to 15 residues. The chain's CDR3 is CASSLNSGDIQPQHF.

The chain's CDR3 is CASRPAGAGVAEQFF. The V call is TRBV5-5, the J call TRBJ2-1; TCRdb outputs TRBD1, but without DNA this stays unchecked. The CDR3 runs 15 residues. Germline CDR1 and CDR2: SGHKS and YYEKEE (reference sequence).

This chain joins TRBV4-1 and TRBJ2-1; TCRdb returns TRBD2, unconfirmable since there is no DNA. From germline, CDR1 is MGHRA and CDR2 YSYEKL. This CDR3 has 15 residues. CDR3 region: CASSPGAGGLGEQFF.

The gene calls are TRBV21-1 and TRBJ1-1. TRBV21-1 is a recognized pseudogene. This CDR3 comprises 16 residues. CDR3 amino acids: CASSKGGIRMNTEAFF.

This rearrangement joins TRBV5-6 to TRBJ1-3; without DNA, the TCRdb call of TRBD1 cannot be checked. The CDR3 sequence is 16 residues long. CDR1 and CDR2 from the germline V gene are SGHDT and YYEEEE. The CDR3 loop is CASSLTTALGGNTIYF. Complete variable domain (other parts from reference TRBV5-6 and TRBJ1-3): DAGVTQSPTHLIKTRGQQVTLRCSPKSGHDTVSWYQQALGQGPQFIFQYYEEEERQRGNFPDRFSGHQFPNYSSELNVNALLLGDSALYLCASSLTTALGGNTIYFGEGSWLTVV.

This chain uses TRBV20-1 with TRBJ2-1; checking the TCRdb D call of TRBD2 is not possible without DNA. The germline gives CDR1 DFQATT, CDR2 SNEGSKA (reference sequence). The CDR3 is 12 residues long. CDR3 region: CSGERESNEQFF.

The CDR3 here is CASSTRTGNQPQHF. The chain uses TRBV6-2 or TRBV6-3 and TRBJ1-5; TCRdb designates TRBD1, a call that cannot be tested without DNA. The CDR3 extends over 14 amino acids. Germline V gives CDR1 MNHEY, CDR2 SVGEGT.

The gene calls are TRBV7-6 and TRBJ2-7; TCRdb lists TRBD1, though no DNA is available to test this call. Germline V CDR1 and CDR2: SGHVS, FNYEAQ. The length of the CDR3 is 14 residues. The CDR3 loop is CASSLEGAMNEQYF.